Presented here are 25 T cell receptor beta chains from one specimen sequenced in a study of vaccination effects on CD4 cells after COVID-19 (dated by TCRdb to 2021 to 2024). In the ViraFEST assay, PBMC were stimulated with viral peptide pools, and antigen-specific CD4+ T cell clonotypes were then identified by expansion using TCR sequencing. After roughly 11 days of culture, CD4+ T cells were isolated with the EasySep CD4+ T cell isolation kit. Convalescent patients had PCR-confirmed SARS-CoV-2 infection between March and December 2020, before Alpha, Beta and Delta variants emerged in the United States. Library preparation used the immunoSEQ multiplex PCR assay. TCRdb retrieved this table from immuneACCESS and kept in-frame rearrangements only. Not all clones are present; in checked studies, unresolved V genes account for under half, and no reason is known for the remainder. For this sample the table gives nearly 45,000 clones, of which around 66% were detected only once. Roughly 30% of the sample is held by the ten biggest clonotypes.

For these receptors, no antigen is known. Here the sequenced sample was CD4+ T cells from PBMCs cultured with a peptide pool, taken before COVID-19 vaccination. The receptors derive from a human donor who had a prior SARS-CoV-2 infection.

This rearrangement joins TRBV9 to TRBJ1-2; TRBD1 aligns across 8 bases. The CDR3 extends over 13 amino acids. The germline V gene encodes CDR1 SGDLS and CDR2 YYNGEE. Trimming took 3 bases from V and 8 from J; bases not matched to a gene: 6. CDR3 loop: CASSAQTGGGYTF. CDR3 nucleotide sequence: TGTGCCAGCAGCGCCCAAACAGGGGGGGGCTACACCTTC.

The CDR3 bases are TGTGCCAGCAGCTTTCCGGGACACAGCTCCTACGAGCAGTACTTC. Translation gives CASSFPGHSSYEQYF. The V gene is TRBV7-8, the J gene TRBJ2-7, with D perhaps matching TRBD1 (6 bases). Per germline, CDR1 SGHVS and CDR2 FQNEAQ. This CDR3 is 15 amino acids long. Trimming cost V 3 bases and J 0 bases, with 12 bases left between them.

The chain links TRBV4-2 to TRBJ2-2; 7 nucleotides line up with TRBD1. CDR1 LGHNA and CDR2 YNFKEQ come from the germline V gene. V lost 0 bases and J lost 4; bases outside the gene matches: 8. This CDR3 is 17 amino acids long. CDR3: CASSQDSRDRRTGELFF. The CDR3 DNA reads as TGTGCCAGCAGCCAAGATTCCCGGGACAGACGCACCGGGGAGCTGTTTTTT.

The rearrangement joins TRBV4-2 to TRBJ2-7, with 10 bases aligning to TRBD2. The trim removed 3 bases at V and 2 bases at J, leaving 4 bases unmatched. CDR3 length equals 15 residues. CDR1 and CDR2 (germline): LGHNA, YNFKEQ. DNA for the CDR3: TGTGCCAGCAGCCAGGCCAGCGGGGGGGCCTACGAGCAGTACTTC. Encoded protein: CASSQASGGAYEQYF.

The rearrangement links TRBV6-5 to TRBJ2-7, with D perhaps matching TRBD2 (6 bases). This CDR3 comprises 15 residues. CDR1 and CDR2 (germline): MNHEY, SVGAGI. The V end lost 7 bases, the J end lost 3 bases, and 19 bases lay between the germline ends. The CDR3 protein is CASTDGAGRDYEQYF. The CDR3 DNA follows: TGTGCCAGCACAGACGGGGCGGGGCGGGACTACGAGCAGTACTTC.

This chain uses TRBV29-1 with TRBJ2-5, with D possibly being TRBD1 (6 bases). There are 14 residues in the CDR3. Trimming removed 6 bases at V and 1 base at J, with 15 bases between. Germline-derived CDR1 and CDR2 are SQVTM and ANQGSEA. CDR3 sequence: CSVSNRASQETQYF. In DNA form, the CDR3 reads TGCAGCGTCAGCAACAGGGCATCCCAAGAGACCCAGTACTTC.

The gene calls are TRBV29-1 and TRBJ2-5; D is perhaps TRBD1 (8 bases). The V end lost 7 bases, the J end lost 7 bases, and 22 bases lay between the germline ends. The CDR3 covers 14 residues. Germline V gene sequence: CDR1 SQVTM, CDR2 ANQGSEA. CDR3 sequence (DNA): TGCAGCGCCCGCCCCGGACAGGGCGGGGGGACCCAGTACTTC. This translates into CSARPGQGGGTQYF.

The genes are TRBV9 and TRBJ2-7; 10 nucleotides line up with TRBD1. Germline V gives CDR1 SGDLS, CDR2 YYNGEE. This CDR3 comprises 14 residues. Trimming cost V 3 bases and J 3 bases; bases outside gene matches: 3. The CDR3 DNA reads TGTGCCAGCAGCGGGGGACAGGGGATCTACGAGCAGTACTTC. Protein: CASSGGQGIYEQYF.

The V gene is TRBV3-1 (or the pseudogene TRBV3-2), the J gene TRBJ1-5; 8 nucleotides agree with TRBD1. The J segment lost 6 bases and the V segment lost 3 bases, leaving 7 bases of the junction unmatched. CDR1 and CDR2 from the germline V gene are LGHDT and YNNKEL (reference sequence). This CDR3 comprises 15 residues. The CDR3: CASSQRDRLGQPQHF. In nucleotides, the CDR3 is TGTGCCAGCAGCCAGCGGGACAGGCTCGGTCAGCCCCAGCATTTT.

This chain's CDR3 is CASSLSTEDGYTF. Written as DNA, the CDR3 is TGCGCCAGCAGCTTGTCAACAGAGGATGGCTACACCTTC. This chain connects TRBV5-1 to TRBJ1-2; D call uncertain. Trimming stripped 1 base from V and 6 bases from J, with 10 bases between. Germline CDR1 and CDR2: SGHRS and YFSETQ. The CDR3 is 13 residues long.

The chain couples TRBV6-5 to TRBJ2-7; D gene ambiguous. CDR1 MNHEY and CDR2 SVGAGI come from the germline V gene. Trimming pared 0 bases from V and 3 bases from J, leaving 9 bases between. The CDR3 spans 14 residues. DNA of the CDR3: TGTGCCAGCAGTTACTCGTCTAGTTTCTACGAGCAGTACTTC. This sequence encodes CASSYSSSFYEQYF.

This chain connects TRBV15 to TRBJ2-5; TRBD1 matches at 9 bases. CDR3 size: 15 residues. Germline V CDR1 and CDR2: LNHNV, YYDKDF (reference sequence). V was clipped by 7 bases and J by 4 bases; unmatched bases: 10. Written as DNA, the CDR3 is TGTGCCACCACCCGAGGACAGGGGTTACCAGAGACCCAGTACTTC. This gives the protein CATTRGQGLPETQYF.

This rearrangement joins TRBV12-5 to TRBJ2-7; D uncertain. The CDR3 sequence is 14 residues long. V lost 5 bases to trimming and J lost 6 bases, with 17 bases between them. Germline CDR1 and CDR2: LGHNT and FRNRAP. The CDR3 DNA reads TGTGCTAGTGGTCCCTCCCGACAAGGTGCCGAGCAGTACTTC. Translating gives CASGPSRQGAEQYF.

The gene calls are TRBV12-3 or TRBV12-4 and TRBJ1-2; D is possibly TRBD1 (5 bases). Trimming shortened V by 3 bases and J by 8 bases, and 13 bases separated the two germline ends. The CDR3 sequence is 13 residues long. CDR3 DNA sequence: TGTGCCAGCAGTTTTGGGCAGGGAGAAGGCTACACCTTC. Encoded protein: CASSFGQGEGYTF.

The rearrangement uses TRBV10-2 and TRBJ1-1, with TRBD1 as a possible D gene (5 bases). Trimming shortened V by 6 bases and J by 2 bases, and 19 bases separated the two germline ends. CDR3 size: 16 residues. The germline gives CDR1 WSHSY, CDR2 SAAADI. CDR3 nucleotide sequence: TGCGCCAGCAGCGTAAGAACGGACATTAGAAACACTGAAGCTTTCTTT. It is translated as CASSVRTDIRNTEAFF.

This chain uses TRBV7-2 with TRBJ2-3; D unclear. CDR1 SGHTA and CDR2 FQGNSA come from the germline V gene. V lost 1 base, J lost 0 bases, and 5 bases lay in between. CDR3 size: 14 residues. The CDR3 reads CASSLGVSTDTQYF. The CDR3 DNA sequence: TGTGCCAGCAGCTTAGGGGTTAGCACAGATACGCAGTATTTT.

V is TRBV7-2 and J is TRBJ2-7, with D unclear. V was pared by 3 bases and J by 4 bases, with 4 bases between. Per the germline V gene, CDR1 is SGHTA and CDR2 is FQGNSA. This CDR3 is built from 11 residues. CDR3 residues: CASSFRYEQYF. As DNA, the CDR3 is TGTGCCAGCAGCTTCCGGTACGAGCAGTACTTC. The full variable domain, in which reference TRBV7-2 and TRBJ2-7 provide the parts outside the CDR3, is GAGVSQSPSNKVTEKGKDVELRCDPISGHTALYWYRQSLGQGLEFLIYFQGNSAPDKSGLPSDRFSAERTGGSVSTLTIQRTQQEDSAVYLCASSFRYEQYFGPGTRLTVT.

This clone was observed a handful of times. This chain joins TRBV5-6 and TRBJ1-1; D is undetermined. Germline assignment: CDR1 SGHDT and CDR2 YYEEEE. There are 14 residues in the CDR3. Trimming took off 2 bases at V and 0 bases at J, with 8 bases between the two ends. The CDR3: CASSFSVLNTEAFF. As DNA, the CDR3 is TGTGCCAGCAGCTTCAGTGTTTTGAACACTGAAGCTTTCTTT.

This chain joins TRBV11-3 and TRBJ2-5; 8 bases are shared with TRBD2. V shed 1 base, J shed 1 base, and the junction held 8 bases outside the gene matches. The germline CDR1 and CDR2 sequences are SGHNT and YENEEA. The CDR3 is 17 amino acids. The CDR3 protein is CASSLGKAGGLQETQYF. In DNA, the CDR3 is TGTGCCAGCAGCTTAGGAAAGGCGGGGGGCCTCCAAGAGACCCAGTACTTC.

This CDR3 is CASSLDSGTKNIQYF. CDR3 nucleotide sequence: TGTGCCAGCAGCTTGGATTCAGGTACCAAAAACATTCAGTACTTC. The chain joins TRBV5-4 to TRBJ2-4; D gene ambiguous. Looked up from germline, CDR1 is SGHNT and CDR2 is YYREEE (reference sequence). V was cut by 0 bases and J by 2 bases, with 9 bases left in between. CDR3 length equals 15 residues.

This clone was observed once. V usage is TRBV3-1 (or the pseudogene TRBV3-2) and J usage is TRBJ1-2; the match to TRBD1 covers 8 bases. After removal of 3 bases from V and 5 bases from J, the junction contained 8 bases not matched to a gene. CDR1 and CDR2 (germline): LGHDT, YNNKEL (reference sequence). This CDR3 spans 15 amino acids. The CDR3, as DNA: TGTGCCAGCAGCCAGGGCGGACAGGGTTTGTATGGCTACACCTTC. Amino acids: CASSQGGQGLYGYTF.

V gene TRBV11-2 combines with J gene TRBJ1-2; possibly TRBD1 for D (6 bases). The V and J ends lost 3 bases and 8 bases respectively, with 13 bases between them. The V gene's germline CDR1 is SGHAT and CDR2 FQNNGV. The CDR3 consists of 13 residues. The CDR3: CASSFAGVSGYTF. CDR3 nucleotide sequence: TGTGCCAGCAGCTTTGCAGGGGTGAGCGGCTACACCTTC.

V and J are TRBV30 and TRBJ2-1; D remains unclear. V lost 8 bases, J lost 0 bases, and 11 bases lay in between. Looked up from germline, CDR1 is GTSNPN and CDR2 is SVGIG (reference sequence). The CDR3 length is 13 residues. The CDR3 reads CAASKSSYNEQFF. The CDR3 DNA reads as TGTGCCGCTTCAAAGAGCTCCTACAATGAGCAGTTCTTC.

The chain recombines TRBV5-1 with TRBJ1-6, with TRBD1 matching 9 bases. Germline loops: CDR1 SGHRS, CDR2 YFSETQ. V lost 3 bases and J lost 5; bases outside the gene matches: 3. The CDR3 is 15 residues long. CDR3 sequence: CASSWTGAHNSPLHF. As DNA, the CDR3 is TGCGCCAGCAGCTGGACAGGGGCCCATAATTCACCCCTCCACTTT.

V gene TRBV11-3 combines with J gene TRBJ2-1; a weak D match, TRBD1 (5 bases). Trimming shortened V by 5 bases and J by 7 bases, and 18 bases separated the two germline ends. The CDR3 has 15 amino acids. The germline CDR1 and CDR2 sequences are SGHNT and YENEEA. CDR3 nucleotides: TGTGCCAGCAGCCAAAGGGCCAGGGAATGGAATGAGCAGTTCTTC. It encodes CASSQRAREWNEQFF.